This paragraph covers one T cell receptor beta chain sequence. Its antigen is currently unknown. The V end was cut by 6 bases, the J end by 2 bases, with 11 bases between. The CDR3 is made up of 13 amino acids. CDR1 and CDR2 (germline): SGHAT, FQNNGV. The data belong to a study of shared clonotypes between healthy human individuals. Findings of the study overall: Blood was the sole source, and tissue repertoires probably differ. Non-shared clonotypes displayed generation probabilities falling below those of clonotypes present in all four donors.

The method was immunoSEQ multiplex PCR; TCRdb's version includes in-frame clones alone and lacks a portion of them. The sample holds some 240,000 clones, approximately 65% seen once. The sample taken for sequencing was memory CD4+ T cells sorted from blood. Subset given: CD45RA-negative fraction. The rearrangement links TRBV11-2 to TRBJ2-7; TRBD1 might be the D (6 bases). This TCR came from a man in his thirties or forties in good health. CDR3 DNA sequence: TGTGCCAGCAGTACAGGGTACCCCTACGAGCAGTACTTC. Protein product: CASSTGYPYEQYF.